The TCR beta chain under discussion was sequenced for a study of early T cells in non-severe SARS-CoV-2 infection. The CDR3 extends over 16 amino acids. The J segment lost 5 bases and the V segment lost 7 bases, leaving 15 bases of the junction unmatched. CDR1 and CDR2 from the germline V gene are MNHEY and SMNVEV (reference sequence). Attachment of unique molecular identifiers was made to individual cDNA molecules. Each CDR3 protein is one row after TCRdb ran MiXCR on the 5' RACE reads. The sample contains tens of thousands of distinct CDR3 sequences, around a tenth of which appear only once. There are a few counts of this clonotype.

V gene TRBV27 combines with J gene TRBJ1-1, with 8 nucleotides matching TRBD1. The input for sequencing was whole blood, taken at baseline. This receptor was obtained from an adult who was a healthcare worker with PCR-confirmed SARS-CoV-2 infection or an uninfected control (not recorded which). The CDR3 nucleotides read TGTGCCAGCACCCCTATCCCCGGCAGGGGGCTGACTGAAGCTTTCTTT. The encoded protein is CASTPIPGRGLTEAFF.